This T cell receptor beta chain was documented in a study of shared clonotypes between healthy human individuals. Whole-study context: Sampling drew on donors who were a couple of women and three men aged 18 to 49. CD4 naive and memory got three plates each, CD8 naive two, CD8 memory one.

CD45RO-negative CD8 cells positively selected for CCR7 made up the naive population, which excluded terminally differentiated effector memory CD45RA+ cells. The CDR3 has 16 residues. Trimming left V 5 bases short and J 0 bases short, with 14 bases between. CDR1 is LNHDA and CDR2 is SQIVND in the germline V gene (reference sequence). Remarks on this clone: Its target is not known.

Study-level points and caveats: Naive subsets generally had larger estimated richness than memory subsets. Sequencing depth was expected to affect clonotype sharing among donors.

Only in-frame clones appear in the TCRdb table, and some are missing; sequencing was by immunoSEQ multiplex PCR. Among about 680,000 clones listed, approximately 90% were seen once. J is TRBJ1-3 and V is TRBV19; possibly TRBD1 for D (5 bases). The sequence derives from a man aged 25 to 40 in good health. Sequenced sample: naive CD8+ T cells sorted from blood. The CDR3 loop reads CASSPQTGYSGNTIYF. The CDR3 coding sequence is TGTGCCAGTAGTCCTCAAACAGGATACTCTGGAAACACCATATATTTT. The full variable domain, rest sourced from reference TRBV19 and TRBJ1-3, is DGGITQSPKYLFRKEGQNVTLSCEQNLNHDAMYWYRQDPGQGLRLIYYSQIVNDFQKGDIAEGYSVSREKKESFPLTVTSAQKNPTAFYLCASSPQTGYSGNTIYFGEGSWLTVV.